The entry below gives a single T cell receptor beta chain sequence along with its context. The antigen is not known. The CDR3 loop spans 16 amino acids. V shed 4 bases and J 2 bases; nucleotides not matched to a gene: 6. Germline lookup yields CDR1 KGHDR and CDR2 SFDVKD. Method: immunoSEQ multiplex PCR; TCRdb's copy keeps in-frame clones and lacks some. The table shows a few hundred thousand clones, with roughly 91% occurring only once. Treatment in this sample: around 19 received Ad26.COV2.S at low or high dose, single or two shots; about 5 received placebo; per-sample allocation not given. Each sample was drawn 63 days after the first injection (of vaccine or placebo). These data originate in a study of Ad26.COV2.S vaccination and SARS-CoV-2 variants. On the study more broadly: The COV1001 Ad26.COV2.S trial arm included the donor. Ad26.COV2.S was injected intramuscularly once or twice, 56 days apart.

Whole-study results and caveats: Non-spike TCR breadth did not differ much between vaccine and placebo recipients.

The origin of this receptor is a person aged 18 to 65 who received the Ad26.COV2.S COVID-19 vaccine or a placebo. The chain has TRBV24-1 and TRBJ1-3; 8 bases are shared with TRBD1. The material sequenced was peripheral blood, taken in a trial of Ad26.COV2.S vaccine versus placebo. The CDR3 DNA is TGTGCCACCAGTGAGTGGGACAGGATCCCTGGAAACACCATATATTTT. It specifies CATSEWDRIPGNTIYF.